The clone carrying this T cell receptor beta chain was observed a single time. The PCR had 60 Vbeta and 13 Jbeta primers. The repertoire was sequenced with immunoSEQ multiplex PCR; TCRdb's copy has only in-frame clones and lacks some. The table shows some 200,000 clones, with less than 85% occurring only once. This entry is derived from a study of cytomegalovirus exposure and HLA in healthy donors. CDR1 and CDR2 (germline): LNHDA, SQIVND (reference sequence). The CDR3 runs 14 residues. Trimming removed 7 bases from V and 8 bases from J; junction bases left unmatched: 12. Among the donors, all were healthy bone marrow donors.

The chain recombines TRBV19 with TRBJ1-2, with 8 bases aligning to TRBD1. The sequenced sample was PBMCs. This clonotype was sampled from a man aged 18 to 30 in good health and CMV-seronegative. CDR3 sequence: CASTPQGASWGYTF. The CDR3 region has the DNA TGTGCCAGTACGCCCCAGGGGGCTTCTTGGGGCTACACCTTC.